Listed below are T cell receptor beta chains from one sample, sequenced in a study of technical replicates of blood from a few donors. Assay: immunoSEQ multiplex PCR; the TCRdb copy retains only in-frame clones and omits some. The profile covers about 12,000 clones, with 85% to 95% appearing a single time and 6.3% taken by the ten largest. Sample: PBMCs. The receptors derive from a human donor in good health. Both conserved end residues are part of each CDR3. Fields, in order: CDR3 protein, CDR3 DNA, J gene, D gene, V gene, clone size. A D gene is named only where the DNA matches it firmly. The size of a clone is reported for some rows only, either as once, few or many, or as a class for expanded clones.

CDR3aa: CASSVDRDSIHYEQYF; CDR3nt: TGTGCCAGCAGCGTAGACCGGGACAGCATACACTACGAGCAGTACTTC; j_gene: TRBJ2-7; d_gene: TRBD1; v_gene: TRBV9; abundance: once
CDR3aa: CAWSTTGEQPQHF; CDR3nt: TGTGCCTGGAGTACGACAGGGGAGCAGCCCCAGCATTTT; j_gene: TRBJ1-5; d_gene: TRBD1; v_gene: TRBV30; abundance: .
CDR3aa: CASSQSQYQPQHF; CDR3nt: TGTGCCAGCAGCCAATCGCAGTATCAGCCCCAGCATTTT; j_gene: TRBJ1-5; d_gene: .; v_gene: TRBV16; abundance: .
CDR3aa: CASSLGTSGRDPQYF; CDR3nt: TGTGCCAGCAGCCTTGGGACTAGCGGGAGGGATCCGCAGTATTTT; j_gene: TRBJ2-3; d_gene: TRBD2; v_gene: TRBV11-3; abundance: .
CDR3aa: CASSARQALGYTF; CDR3nt: TGTGCCAGCAGTGCCCGACAGGCTCTGGGCTACACCTTC; j_gene: TRBJ1-2; d_gene: .; v_gene: TRBV28; abundance: .
CDR3aa: CASSIDSGIPDTQYF; CDR3nt: TGTGCCAGCAGTATCGACTCAGGGATTCCAGATACGCAGTATTTT; j_gene: TRBJ2-3; d_gene: .; v_gene: TRBV6-5; abundance: .
CDR3aa: CASSPRRTGTTNYGYTF; CDR3nt: TGTGCCAGCAGCCCCCGAAGGACAGGGACTACTAACTATGGCTACACCTTC; j_gene: TRBJ1-2; d_gene: TRBD1; v_gene: TRBV27; abundance: .
CDR3aa: CASSSPAGLNEQYF; CDR3nt: TGTGCCAGCAGCTCCCCAGCGGGACTCAACGAGCAGTACTTC; j_gene: TRBJ2-7; d_gene: TRBD2; v_gene: TRBV5-4; abundance: .
CDR3aa: CSVELGSDEQFF; CDR3nt: TGCAGCGTTGAATTAGGTAGCGATGAGCAGTTCTTC; j_gene: TRBJ2-1; d_gene: .; v_gene: TRBV29-1; abundance: .
CDR3aa: CASRIGAPTDTQYF; CDR3nt: TGTGCCAGTAGGATTGGGGCTCCCACAGATACGCAGTATTTT; j_gene: TRBJ2-3; d_gene: .; v_gene: TRBV19; abundance: .